This is a list of T cell receptor beta chains from one sample in a study of blood T cell repertoires in COVID-19. TCRdb's table, derived via immunoSEQ multiplex PCR, lists solely in-frame clones and lacks some. The table records about 220,000 clones, 70% to 90% of them present only once. Material: PBMCs or T cells enriched from blood (not recorded which). These receptors were taken from a woman aged 40 to 55 with acute COVID-19. CDR3s include the opening cysteine and the closing phenylalanine or tryptophan. A D gene is named only where the DNA matches it firmly. A row's size may be missing; if present it is once, few, many or a size class.

TRBV3-1/TRBV3-2,-,TRBJ1-2,-,TGTGCCAGCAGCCAAGAAGGATCTTTTGGGGGGACCTATGGCTACACCTTC,CASSQEGSFGGTYGYTF
TRBV2,-,TRBJ2-3,-,TGTGCCAGCTCTATTTATGTCGGGGTGCTTGGGGATACGCAGTATTTT,CASSIYVGVLGDTQYF
TRBV5-1,-,TRBJ2-1,TRBD2,TGCGCCAGCGCTCTAGCGGGGGCCAGGGGTGAGCAGTTCTTC,CASALAGARGEQFF
TRBV6-1,-,TRBJ1-3,-,TGTGCCAGCAGTGAAGGCGGCTCCAACTCTGGAAACACCATATATTTT,CASSEGGSNSGNTIYF
TRBV7-3,-,TRBJ2-1,TRBD1,TGTGCCAGCAGCCAGGGACAGGGGGCCTACAATGAGCAGTTCTTC,CASSQGQGAYNEQFF
TRBV6-5,-,TRBJ2-5,TRBD1,TGTGCCAGCAGTTCGGGGACAGGGTGGGGCGAGACCCAGTACTTC,CASSSGTGWGETQYF
TRBV9,-,TRBJ1-3,TRBD1,TGTGCCAGCAGCGTAGCCCCACAGGGGGGAGGAAACACCATATATTTT,CASSVAPQGGGNTIYF
TRBV5-1,-,TRBJ1-1,-,TGCGCCAGCAGCCGGGAGAGCGGGACTGAAGCTTTCTTT,CASSRESGTEAFF
TRBV2,-,TRBJ1-2,-,TGTGCCAGCAGTGTAGGTTCTGGACTCTATGGCTACACCTTC,CASSVGSGLYGYTF
TRBV6-1,-,TRBJ2-2,-,TGTGCCAGCAGTGAATACGGCACCGGGGAGCTGTTTTTT,CASSEYGTGELFF
TRBV3-1/TRBV3-2,-,TRBJ1-2,-,TGTGCCAGCAGCCAAGAATCGGGCGGGACTAACTATGGCTACACCTTC,CASSQESGGTNYGYTF
TRBV7-2,-,TRBJ2-1,TRBD2,TGTGCCAGCAGCTTGGGGGGGTCGCGGGAGCAGTTCTTC,CASSLGGSREQFF
TRBV19,-,TRBJ2-3,-,TGTGCCAGTAGTATGAGGTCCGGCACAGATACGCAGTATTTT,CASSMRSGTDTQYF
TRBV5-1,-,TRBJ1-5,-,TGCGCCAGCAGCTTGGGCCCAGTCCTTAGCAATCAGCCCCAGCATTTT,CASSLGPVLSNQPQHF
TRBV2,-,TRBJ2-2,TRBD1,TGTGCCAGCAGCCGGACAGGGGGGGACACCGGGGAACTGTTTTTT,CASSRTGGDTGELFF
TRBV24-1,-,TRBJ2-2,TRBD1,TGTGCCACCAGTGGGGGACAGGGGGCGAACACCGGGGAGCTGTTTTTT,CATSGGQGANTGELFF
TRBV7-9,-,TRBJ1-5,-,TGTGCCAGCAGCCCCTCTGTCGGGGATCAGCCCCAGCATTTT,CASSPSVGDQPQHF
TRBV27,once,TRBJ1-1,TRBD1,TGTGCCAGCAGTAGGACAGGAGGGAACACTGAAGCTTTCTTT,CASSRTGGNTEAFF
TRBV5-4,-,TRBJ2-5,-,TGTGCCAGCAACCCGGAGGGAATTGGACAAGAGACCCAGTACTTC,CASNPEGIGQETQYF
TRBV6-5,once,TRBJ2-5,-,TGTGCCAGCAAATTGACTTTTCAAGAGACCCAGTACTTC,CASKLTFQETQYF
TRBV2,-,TRBJ2-4,-,TGTGCCAGCAGCCCAAAAAACATTCAGTACTTC,CASSPKNIQYF
TRBV6-5,-,TRBJ1-5,TRBD1,TGTGCCAGCAGGAAGACAGGGCTAAATCAGCCCCAGCATTTT,CASRKTGLNQPQHF
TRBV4-3,many,TRBJ2-1,-,TGCGCCAGCAGCCAAGATTCGGGCGGGGTTTACAATGAGCAGTTCTTC,CASSQDSGGVYNEQFF
TRBV6-1,-,TRBJ1-1,-,TGTGCCAGCAGTGAAGCTAGCCAGGCTTTCTTT,CASSEASQAFF
TRBV5-6,-,TRBJ2-5,TRBD2,TGTGCCAGCAGCTTGGCTATGTTAGCGGGGGGGCTAGAGACCCAGTACTTC,CASSLAMLAGGLETQYF
TRBV4-1,-,TRBJ1-4,-,TGCGCCAGCAGCCAAGCTGCAGGGCCTGCCAATGAAAAACTGTTTTTT,CASSQAAGPANEKLFF
TRBV6-5,-,TRBJ1-1,TRBD1,TGTGCCAGCAGCCCCGAACAGGGGGCGTTCACTGAAGCTTTCTTT,CASSPEQGAFTEAFF
TRBV4-1,-,TRBJ2-1,TRBD2,TGCGCCAGCAGCCAAGGACTAGCGGGGGGACGGCAGTTCTTC,CASSQGLAGGRQFF
TRBV5-8,-,TRBJ1-2,-,TGTGCCAGCAGCTTCACGTCGGGGAGCTATGGCTACACCTTC,CASSFTSGSYGYTF
TRBV4-3,-,TRBJ1-2,-,TGCGCCAGCAGCCAACTCACCGTCAGAGGGGGGGACTATGGCTACACCTTC,CASSQLTVRGGDYGYTF
TRBV5-1,once,TRBJ1-4,TRBD1,TGCGCCAGCAGAGTTGGGACAGGGGCTGAAAAACTGTTTTTT,CASRVGTGAEKLFF
TRBV7-8,-,TRBJ2-1,TRBD2,TGTGCCAGCAGTTTGACTAGCGGGGCCCTCTACAATGAGCAGTTCTTC,CASSLTSGALYNEQFF
TRBV5-1,-,TRBJ2-5,TRBD1,TGCGCCAGCAGCTTGACACAGGGGCAAGAGACCCAGTACTTC,CASSLTQGQETQYF
TRBV19,-,TRBJ2-3,-,TGTGCCAGTAGTATTTGGGGGGACACAGATACGCAGTATTTT,CASSIWGDTDTQYF
TRBV7-2,-,TRBJ1-1,-,TGTGCCAGCAGCCAATTCAGGGGAGGGAGCACTGAAGCTTTCTTT,CASSQFRGGSTEAFF
TRBV7-6,-,TRBJ1-3,-,TGTGCCAGCAGCTTGGGGGGCTCTGGAAACACCATATATTTT,CASSLGGSGNTIYF
TRBV27,-,TRBJ2-7,-,TGTGCCAGCAGTCGAGATATTAGAGCTTATCTCTACGAGCAGTACTTC,CASSRDIRAYLYEQYF
TRBV5-8,-,TRBJ2-1,TRBD1,TGTGCCACCCCGGGGACAGGGGTCTACAATGAGCAGTTCTTC,CATPGTGVYNEQFF
TRBV2,-,TRBJ1-2,TRBD1,TGTGCCAGCAGTGAATGGGGACAGGGGGCGTCGAACGGCTACACCTTC,CASSEWGQGASNGYTF
TRBV7-9,-,TRBJ1-6,-,TGTGCCAGCAGCAGGACAGAGGTGGGTTCACCCCTCCACTTT,CASSRTEVGSPLHF
TRBV30,few,TRBJ1-3,-,TGTGCCTGGAGTTTCAACCAGGGGTCTTATTTT,CAWSFNQGSYF
TRBV9,-,TRBJ1-3,TRBD1,TGTGCCAGCAGCGCAGGGGGCTCTGGAAACACCATATATTTT,CASSAGGSGNTIYF
TRBV7-2,-,TRBJ1-1,-,TGTGCCAGCAGCTTAGCACAGGCAACCCGCTTGGGCACTGAAGCTTTCTTT,CASSLAQATRLGTEAFF
TRBV20-1,-,TRBJ1-1,TRBD1,TGCAGTGCTAGTCCCGGGACAGGGGACACTGAAGCTTTCTTT,CSASPGTGDTEAFF
TRBV5-1,-,TRBJ2-2,TRBD1,TGCGCCAGCAGCTGGACAGGGTTTAGGGAGCTGTTTTTT,CASSWTGFRELFF
TRBV15,-,TRBJ1-5,-,TGTGCCACCAGCAGCAGCACAGGGAGGGGGTGGATGGAGCAGCCCCAGCATTTT,CATSSSTGRGWMEQPQHF
TRBV9,-,TRBJ2-3,TRBD2,TGTGCCAGCAGCGTAGGCGGGGGGGCCCGAGATACGCAGTATTTT,CASSVGGGARDTQYF
TRBV9,-,TRBJ2-2,-,TGTGCCAGCAGCGACTCAGGGGGGGAGCTGTTTTTT,CASSDSGGELFF
TRBV7-8,-,TRBJ2-1,TRBD2,TGTGCCAGCAGCCATAGGGCCGGGACTAGCGGAGACAATGAGCAGTTCTTC,CASSHRAGTSGDNEQFF
TRBV30,-,TRBJ1-2,TRBD1,TGTGCCTGGAGCGGGACAGGGGTCTATGGCTACACCTTC,CAWSGTGVYGYTF
TRBV18,-,TRBJ1-2,-,TGTGCCAGCTCGGGGCAGACCAACTATGGCTACACCTTC,CASSGQTNYGYTF
TRBV6-5,-,TRBJ2-3,-,TGTGCCAGCAGTTACTCGAGCGGATACACAGATACGCAGTATTTT,CASSYSSGYTDTQYF
TRBV19,few,TRBJ1-2,-,TGTGCCAGTCGGAGTGCAGGGGCTACCTATGGCTACACCTTC,CASRSAGATYGYTF
TRBV3-1/TRBV3-2,-,TRBJ1-2,TRBD1,TGTGCCAGCAGCCAAGGTGGTGGGACAGGGAACTATGGCTACACCTTC,CASSQGGGTGNYGYTF
TRBV5-1,-,TRBJ2-7,TRBD1,TGCGCCAGCAGCCTGTCGGGACAGGGAAACTACGAGCAGTACTTC,CASSLSGQGNYEQYF
TRBV5-5,-,TRBJ2-5,-,TGTGCCAGCAGCTTGGCCTATTCAGAGACCCAGTACTTC,CASSLAYSETQYF
TRBV12-5,-,TRBJ1-1,-,TGTGCTAGTGGTTTGGTACAGGGCCGGAACACTGAAGCTTTCTTT,CASGLVQGRNTEAFF
TRBV19,-,TRBJ1-1,-,TGTGCCAGTAGTTGGGGCATCCCAGTGAACACTGAAGCTTTCTTT,CASSWGIPVNTEAFF
TRBV5-4,few,TRBJ2-1,TRBD1,TGTGCCAGCAGCAAGGACCCGGGACAGGGGTACAATGAGCAGTTCTTC,CASSKDPGQGYNEQFF